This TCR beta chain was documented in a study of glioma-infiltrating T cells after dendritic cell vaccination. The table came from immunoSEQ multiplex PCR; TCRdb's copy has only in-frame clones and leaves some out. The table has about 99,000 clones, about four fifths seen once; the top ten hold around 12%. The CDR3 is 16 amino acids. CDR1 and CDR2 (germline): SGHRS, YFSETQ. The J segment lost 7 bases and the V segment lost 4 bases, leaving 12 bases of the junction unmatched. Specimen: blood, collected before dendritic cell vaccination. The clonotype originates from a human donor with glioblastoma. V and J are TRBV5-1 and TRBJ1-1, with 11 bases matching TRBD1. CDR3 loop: CASSPTGGQGANEAFF. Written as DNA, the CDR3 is TGCGCCAGCAGCCCAACGGGAGGACAGGGGGCAAATGAAGCTTTCTTT.